A selection of T cell receptor beta chains follows, all from one sample in a study of T cell responses to AZD1222 COVID-19 vaccine. Repertoires were generated with immunoSEQ multiplex PCR, while TCRdb's copy carries only in-frame clones and drops some. The top ten clones hold roughly 1.6% of a sample with under 200,000 clones, 90% of them seen once. The sample consisted of peripheral blood, taken on day 0 of AZD1222 vaccination. These receptors came from an adult in good health. The CDR3 runs from the conserved cysteine through the conserved F or W. The D gene is left open where the match is weak. Not all rows give a size; the values are once, few, many and, for expanded clones, a class.

V	size	J	D	DNA	CDR3
TRBV2	-	TRBJ2-7	-	TGTGCCAGCACCACGGACAATAAGCCCTACGAGCAGTACTTC	CASTTDNKPYEQYF
TRBV6-1	-	TRBJ1-5	-	TGTGCCAGCAGTGAAGGTAACATCCAAACTATCAAGCCCCAGCATTTT	CASSEGNIQTIKPQHF
TRBV2	-	TRBJ2-3	TRBD2	TGTGCCAGCATTACCGGGACTAGCGGTATAGATACGCAGTATTTT	CASITGTSGIDTQYF
TRBV5-1	-	TRBJ1-2	-	TGCGCCAGCAGCTTGGGAGGGGCCGCGGTTTGGGGCTACACCTTC	CASSLGGAAVWGYTF
TRBV2	-	TRBJ2-4	-	TGTGCCAGCAGGGGGTTTCGGGCCAAAAACATTCAGTACTTC	CASRGFRAKNIQYF
TRBV7-2	once	TRBJ1-1	-	TGTGCCAGCAGCTTGGGCGGCGGAGGCCAGAACACTGAAGCTTTCTTT	CASSLGGGGQNTEAFF
TRBV7-2	-	TRBJ1-4	TRBD1	TGTGCCAGCAGCTCGACAGGGTCCAATGAAAAACTGTTTTTT	CASSSTGSNEKLFF
TRBV6-4	-	TRBJ2-3	TRBD2	TGTGCCAGCAGTGACGGTGCGGGGGGGCCCCCAGATACGCAGTATTTT	CASSDGAGGPPDTQYF
TRBV28	-	TRBJ2-7	-	TGTGCCAGCAGTCCTACGACGGACTCCTACGAGCAGTACTTC	CASSPTTDSYEQYF
TRBV7-9	once	TRBJ2-1	-	TGTGCCAGCAGCTTATATTCCGGGACGAGGCATGAGCAGTTCTTC	CASSLYSGTRHEQFF
TRBV27	few	TRBJ1-1	-	TGTGCCAGCAGTTCTTATTCGACAGGACTGAACACTGAAGCTTTCTTT	CASSSYSTGLNTEAFF
TRBV27	once	TRBJ2-3	-	TGTGCCAGCAGTTTGGGGGGGCCTAGCACAGATACGCAGTATTTT	CASSLGGPSTDTQYF
TRBV3-1/TRBV3-2	-	TRBJ1-4	-	TGTGCCAGCAGCCAAGGGTGGGGATCGACCCTGCCGGCAACTAATGAAAAACTGTTTTTT	CASSQGWGSTLPATNEKLFF
TRBV28	once	TRBJ2-2	TRBD2	TGTGCCAGCAGTCGACTAGCGGTTAACACCGGGGAGCTGTTTTTT	CASSRLAVNTGELFF
TRBV6-5	few	TRBJ2-3	-	TGTGCCAGCAGTTCCCGAATCACAGATACGCAGTATTTT	CASSSRITDTQYF
TRBV3-1/TRBV3-2	-	TRBJ2-7	-	TGTGCCAGCAGCCAAGCGCCAGGCGGGGACGAGCAGTACTTC	CASSQAPGGDEQYF
TRBV9	-	TRBJ1-1	-	TGTGCCAGCAGCATTGGAGGTTCGAACACTGAAGCTTTCTTT	CASSIGGSNTEAFF
TRBV5-6	-	TRBJ2-3	TRBD2	TGTGCCAGCAGCTTATCCGCGGGGGGCCCCCTCACAGATACGCAGTATTTT	CASSLSAGGPLTDTQYF
TRBV28	once	TRBJ1-3	-	TGTGCCAGCAGTTTATCTTGGCGGGGAAACACCATATATTTT	CASSLSWRGNTIYF
TRBV10-2	-	TRBJ1-5	-	TGCGCCAGCAGTGAGAAGGGGAGGCAGCCCCAGCATTTT	CASSEKGRQPQHF
TRBV5-1	-	TRBJ2-5	-	TGCGCCAGCAGCTTGGCAGGGACTGTGCTTCAAGAGACCCAGTACTTC	CASSLAGTVLQETQYF
TRBV5-8	-	TRBJ2-3	-	TGTGCCAGCAGCCCCACAGATACGCAGTATTTT	CASSPTDTQYF
TRBV5-6	-	TRBJ1-1	TRBD1	TGTGCCAGCAGCTTGGAGGAGGGGGCGCAGGGAGCTTTCTTT	CASSLEEGAQGAFF
TRBV5-1	-	TRBJ2-7	-	TGCGCCAGCAGCCCGGTATCAGGAGTCGGGGGCGAGCAGTACTTC	CASSPVSGVGGEQYF
TRBV4-2	-	TRBJ1-1	TRBD1	TGTGCCAGCAGCCAAGGACACAGGGGGCGGAACACTGAAGCTTTCTTT	CASSQGHRGRNTEAFF
TRBV27	-	TRBJ2-7	-	TGTGCCAGCAGTTTGCTGGCAGGGCCGGGCGAGCAGTACTTC	CASSLLAGPGEQYF
TRBV4-3	-	TRBJ1-2	-	TGCGCCAGCAGCTCCCAGGGTGGCTATGGCTACACCTTC	CASSSQGGYGYTF
TRBV5-5	-	TRBJ2-5	-	TGTGCCAGCAGCTTGGTCGTTAGGGTCCAAGAGACCCAGTACTTC	CASSLVVRVQETQYF
TRBV11-3	-	TRBJ1-4	-	TGTGCCAGCAGCATACTGGAGGAAAAACTGTTTTTT	CASSILEEKLFF
TRBV3-1/TRBV3-2	-	TRBJ1-1	-	TGTGCCAGCAGCTCCGGGGGAAAGAACACTGAAGCTTTCTTT	CASSSGGKNTEAFF
TRBV4-1	-	TRBJ1-5	-	TGCGCCAGCAGCCCCCAGGGACAAAAGAGCAATCAGCCCCAGCATTTT	CASSPQGQKSNQPQHF
TRBV3-1/TRBV3-2	-	TRBJ1-2	-	TGTGCCAGCAGCCAAGGGCAGGGGACCTATGGCTACACCTTC	CASSQGQGTYGYTF
TRBV14	-	TRBJ2-1	-	TGTGCCAGCAGCCAAGGTCTATACAATGAGCAGTTCTTC	CASSQGLYNEQFF
TRBV5-5	-	TRBJ1-3	-	TGTGCCAGCAGCTTGGCAGGGGACACCTCTGGAAACACCATATATTTT	CASSLAGDTSGNTIYF
TRBV28	-	TRBJ1-1	-	TGTGCCATCCAAGGGAACACTGAAGCTTTCTTT	CAIQGNTEAFF
TRBV6-6	-	TRBJ1-5	-	TGTGCCAGCAGATCGCAGGGCAATCAGCCCCAGCATTTT	CASRSQGNQPQHF
TRBV18	-	TRBJ1-6	-	TGTGCCAGCTCACTCCTGGGGGTCGGAGATAATTCACCCCTCCACTTT	CASSLLGVGDNSPLHF
TRBV15	-	TRBJ1-1	-	TGTGCCACCAGCTCCCTGGGGGCTCGTGGAGCTGAAGCTTTCTTT	CATSSLGARGAEAFF
TRBV7-9	-	TRBJ1-6	TRBD1	TGTGCCAGCAGCAGACAGGGGGGGGATTTTAATTCACCCCTCCACTTT	CASSRQGGDFNSPLHF
TRBV28	-	TRBJ1-6	-	TGTGCCAGCAGTAACAGTAATTCACCCCTCCACTTT	CASSNSNSPLHF
TRBV6-5	-	TRBJ1-1	TRBD1	TGTGCCAGCAGACCCACAGGGGGCTTTTACACTGAAGCTTTCTTT	CASRPTGGFYTEAFF
TRBV28	-	TRBJ2-7	-	TGTGCCAGCAGAGATCGGGCCCGCTACGAGCAGTACTTC	CASRDRARYEQYF
TRBV11-3	-	TRBJ1-6	-	TGTGCCAGCAGCTTCCCGAGGGACTCCTATAATTCACCCCTCCACTTT	CASSFPRDSYNSPLHF
TRBV2	-	TRBJ2-2	TRBD2	TGTGCCAGCAGTGAGGGACTATTTTTCCCCGGGGAGCTGTTTTTT	CASSEGLFFPGELFF